There are many counts of the clone carrying this TCR beta chain. Its cognate antigen is unknown. Germline V gives CDR1 SGHVS, CDR2 FQNEAQ. Trimming removed 0 bases from V and 1 base from J, with 21 bases in between. The CDR3 loop spans 19 amino acids. TCRdb passed the reads through MiXCR, listing each CDR3 protein once. The table records roughly 300,000 distinct CDR3 sequences, about a quarter of them present only once. The record originates from a study of T cell repertoires in cytomegalovirus infection. Study context: Signatures in public TCR beta sequences pointed to both CMV infection and matching HLA type.

General study results and limits: HLA-C-restricted TCR beta clonotypes specific for CMV led the ex vivo response. Individuals carrying CMV plus the relevant HLA were identified by cumulative frequency of public TCR beta families.

The sequence was collected from a human donor in good health (CMV status not recorded). Some clones in this sample may be carry-over from other donors' samples. The sequenced sample was PBMCs. The chain couples TRBV7-8 to TRBJ1-1, with D perhaps matching TRBD1 (5 bases). CDR3 DNA sequence: TGTGCCAGCAGCTTAGCGCGTCGGGGCTCCCTCCTAGCGAACACTGAAGCTTTCTTT. Its protein is CASSLARRGSLLANTEAFF.